This T cell receptor (beta chain) was sequenced for a study of blood T cell repertoires in COVID-19. Data came from immunoSEQ multiplex PCR; TCRdb stores just in-frame clones and leaves some out. The sample records 150,000 to 200,000 clones, about 80% being singletons. CDR3 length equals 14 residues. CDR1 is LGHDT and CDR2 is YNNKEL in the germline V gene (reference sequence). V was clipped by 4 bases and J by 5 bases; unmatched bases: 7. The J gene is TRBJ1-1, the V gene TRBV3-1 (or the pseudogene TRBV3-2); TRBD1 matches at 7 bases. The receptor comes from a woman older than 75 with acute or convalescent COVID-19. Sequencing was carried out using peripheral blood. CDR3 DNA: TGTGCCAGCAGCCCCAGGGGGTCTGGGACTGAAGCTTTCTTT. As protein: CASSPRGSGTEAFF.